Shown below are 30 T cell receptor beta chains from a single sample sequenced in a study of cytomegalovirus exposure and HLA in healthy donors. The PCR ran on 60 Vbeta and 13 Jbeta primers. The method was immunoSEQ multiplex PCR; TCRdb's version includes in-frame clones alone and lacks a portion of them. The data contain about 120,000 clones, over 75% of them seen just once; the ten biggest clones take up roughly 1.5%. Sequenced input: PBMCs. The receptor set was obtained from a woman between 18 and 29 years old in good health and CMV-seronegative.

The CDR3 spells CASSYSWGGKGEAFF. CDR3 in DNA: TGTGCCAGCAGTTACTCGTGGGGGGGCAAGGGTGAAGCTTTCTTT. The chain is built from TRBV6-6 and TRBJ1-1; tentatively, D is TRBD1 (6 bases). CDR1 is MNHNY, CDR2 SVGAGI, per germline (reference sequence). The CDR3 has 15 residues. The germline V and J ends were trimmed by 0 bases and 7 bases, with 15 bases remaining between them.

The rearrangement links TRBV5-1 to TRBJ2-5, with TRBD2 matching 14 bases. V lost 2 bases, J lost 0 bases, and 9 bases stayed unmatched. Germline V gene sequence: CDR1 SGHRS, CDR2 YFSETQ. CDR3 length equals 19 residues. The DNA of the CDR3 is TGCGCCAGCAGCTTCGGACTAGCGGGGGGCCCGGGGGACCAAGAGACCCAGTACTTC. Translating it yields CASSFGLAGGPGDQETQYF. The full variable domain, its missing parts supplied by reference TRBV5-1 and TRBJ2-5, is KAGVTQTPRYLIKTRGQQVTLSCSPISGHRSVSWYQQTPGQGLQFLFEYFSETQRNKGNFPGRFSGRQFSNSRSEMNVSTLELGDSALYLCASSFGLAGGPGDQETQYFGPGTRLLVL.

This CDR3 reads CASSISTGNYEQYF. The CDR3 DNA sequence: TGTGCCAGTAGTATCTCCACAGGAAACTACGAGCAGTACTTC. The V call is TRBV19, the J call TRBJ2-7; possibly TRBD1 for D (5 bases). Deletions cut 3 bases from V and 3 bases from J, with 12 bases between. The germline V gene has CDR1 LNHDA and CDR2 SQIVND (reference sequence). The CDR3 has 14 amino acids.

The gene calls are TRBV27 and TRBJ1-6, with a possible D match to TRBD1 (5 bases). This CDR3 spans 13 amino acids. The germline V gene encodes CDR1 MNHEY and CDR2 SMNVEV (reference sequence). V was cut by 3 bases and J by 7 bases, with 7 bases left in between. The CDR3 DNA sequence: TGTGCCAGCAGTTTGGGGCCGAATTCACCCCTCCACTTT. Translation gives CASSLGPNSPLHF.

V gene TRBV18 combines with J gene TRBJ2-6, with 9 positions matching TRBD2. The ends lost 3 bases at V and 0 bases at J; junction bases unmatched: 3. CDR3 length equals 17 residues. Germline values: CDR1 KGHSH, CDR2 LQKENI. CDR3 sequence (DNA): TGTGCCAGCTCACCTATTAGCGGGAGCTCTGGGGCCAACGTCCTGACTTTC. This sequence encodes CASSPISGSSGANVLTF. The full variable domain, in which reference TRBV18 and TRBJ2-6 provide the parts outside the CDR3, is NAGVMQNPRHLVRRRGQEARLRCSPMKGHSHVYWYRQLPEEGLKFMVYLQKENIIDESGMPKERFSAEFPKEGPSILRIQQVVRGDSAAYFCASSPISGSSGANVLTFGAGSRLTVL.

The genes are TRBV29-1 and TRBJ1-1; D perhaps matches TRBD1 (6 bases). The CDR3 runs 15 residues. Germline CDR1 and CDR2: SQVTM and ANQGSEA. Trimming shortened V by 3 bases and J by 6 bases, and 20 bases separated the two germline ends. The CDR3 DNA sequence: TGCAGCGTTGATACTCTAGACAGGCTAGAGGCTGAAGCTTTCTTT. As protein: CSVDTLDRLEAEAFF.

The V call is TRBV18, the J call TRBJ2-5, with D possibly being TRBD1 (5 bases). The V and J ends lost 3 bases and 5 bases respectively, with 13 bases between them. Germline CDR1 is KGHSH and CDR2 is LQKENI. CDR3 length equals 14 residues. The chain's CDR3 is CASSPQGPRETQYF. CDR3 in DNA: TGTGCCAGCTCACCCCAGGGCCCGCGGGAGACCCAGTACTTC.

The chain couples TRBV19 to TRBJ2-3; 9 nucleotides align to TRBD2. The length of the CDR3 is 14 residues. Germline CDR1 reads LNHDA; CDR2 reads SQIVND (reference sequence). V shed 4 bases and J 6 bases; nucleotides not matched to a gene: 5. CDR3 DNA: TGTGCCAGTAGTAGGCGGGAGGGCCTGGATACGCAGTATTTT. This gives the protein CASSRREGLDTQYF.

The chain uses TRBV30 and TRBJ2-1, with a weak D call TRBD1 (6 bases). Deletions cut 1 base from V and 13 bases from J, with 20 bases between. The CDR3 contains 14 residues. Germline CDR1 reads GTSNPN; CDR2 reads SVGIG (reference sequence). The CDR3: CAWSETDRPSRQFF. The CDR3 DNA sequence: TGTGCCTGGAGTGAAACGGACAGACCCTCACGCCAGTTCTTC.

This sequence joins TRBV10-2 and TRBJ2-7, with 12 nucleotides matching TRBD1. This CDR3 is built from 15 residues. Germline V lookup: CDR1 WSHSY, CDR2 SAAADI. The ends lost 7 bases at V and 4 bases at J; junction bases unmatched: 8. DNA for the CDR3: TGCGCCAGCAATCCGGGACAGGGGGCAAGGTACGAGCAGTACTTC. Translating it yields CASNPGQGARYEQYF.

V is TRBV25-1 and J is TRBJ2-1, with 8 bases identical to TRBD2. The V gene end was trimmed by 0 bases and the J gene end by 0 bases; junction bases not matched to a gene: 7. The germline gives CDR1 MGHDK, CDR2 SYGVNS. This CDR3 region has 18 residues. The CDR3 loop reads CASSEYLTTSGSYNEQFF. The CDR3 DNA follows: TGTGCCAGCAGTGAATATTTGACCACTAGCGGCTCCTACAATGAGCAGTTCTTC.

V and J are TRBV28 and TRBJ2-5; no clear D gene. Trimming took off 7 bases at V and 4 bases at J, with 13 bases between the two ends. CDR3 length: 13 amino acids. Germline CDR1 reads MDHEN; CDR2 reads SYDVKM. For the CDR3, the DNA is TGTGCCAGCAACCCGAGGTTCCCAGAGACCCAGTACTTC. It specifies CASNPRFPETQYF.

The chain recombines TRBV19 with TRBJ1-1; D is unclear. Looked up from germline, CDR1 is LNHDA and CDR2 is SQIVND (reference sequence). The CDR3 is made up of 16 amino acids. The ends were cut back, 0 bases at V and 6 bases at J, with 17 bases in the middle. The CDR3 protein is CASSIDLGRPMPEAFF. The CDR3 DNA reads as TGTGCCAGTAGTATAGACCTGGGCAGACCGATGCCTGAAGCTTTCTTT. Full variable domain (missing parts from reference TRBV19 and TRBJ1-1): DGGITQSPKYLFRKEGQNVTLSCEQNLNHDAMYWYRQDPGQGLRLIYYSQIVNDFQKGDIAEGYSVSREKKESFPLTVTSAQKNPTAFYLCASSIDLGRPMPEAFFGQGTRLTVV.

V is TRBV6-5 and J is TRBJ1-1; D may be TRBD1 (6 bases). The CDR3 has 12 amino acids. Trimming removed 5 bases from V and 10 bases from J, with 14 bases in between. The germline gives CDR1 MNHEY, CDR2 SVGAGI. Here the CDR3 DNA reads TGTGCCAGCAGTCCCCGCACAGGGATAGCTTTCTTT. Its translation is CASSPRTGIAFF.

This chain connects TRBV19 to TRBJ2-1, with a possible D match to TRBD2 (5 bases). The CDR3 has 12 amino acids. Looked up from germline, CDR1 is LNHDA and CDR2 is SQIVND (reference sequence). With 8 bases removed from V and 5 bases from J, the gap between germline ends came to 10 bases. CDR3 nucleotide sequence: TGTGCCAGTGGGGAGAGCGACAATGAGCAGTTCTTC. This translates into CASGESDNEQFF.

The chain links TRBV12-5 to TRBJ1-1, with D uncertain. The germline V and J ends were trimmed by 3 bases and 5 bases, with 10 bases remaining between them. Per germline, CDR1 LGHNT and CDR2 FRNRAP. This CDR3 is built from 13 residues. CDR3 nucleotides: TGTGCTAGTGGTTTCGACGGGGAGACTGAAGCTTTCTTT. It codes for CASGFDGETEAFF. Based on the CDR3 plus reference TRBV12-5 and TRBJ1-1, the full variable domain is DARVTQTPRHKVTEMGQEVTMRCQPILGHNTVFWYRQTMMQGLELLAYFRNRAPLDDSGMPKDRFSAEMPDATLATLKIQPSEPRDSAVYFCASGFDGETEAFFGQGTRLTVV.

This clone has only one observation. This chain's CDR3 is CASTTGSVSNQPQHF. The DNA of the CDR3 is TGTGCCAGTACAACAGGTTCTGTGAGCAATCAGCCCCAGCATTTT. The gene calls are TRBV19 and TRBJ1-5, with a tentative D call TRBD1 (5 bases). In germline, CDR1 is LNHDA, CDR2 SQIVND (reference sequence). V dropped 7 bases and J dropped 1 base, with 14 bases sitting between them. This CDR3 region has 15 residues.

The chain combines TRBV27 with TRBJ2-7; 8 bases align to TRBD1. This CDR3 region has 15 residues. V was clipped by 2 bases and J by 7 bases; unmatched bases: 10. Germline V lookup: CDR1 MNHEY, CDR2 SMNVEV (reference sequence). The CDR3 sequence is CASSLEGTGTGEQYF. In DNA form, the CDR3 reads TGTGCCAGCAGTTTAGAGGGAACGGGGACAGGAGAGCAGTACTTC.

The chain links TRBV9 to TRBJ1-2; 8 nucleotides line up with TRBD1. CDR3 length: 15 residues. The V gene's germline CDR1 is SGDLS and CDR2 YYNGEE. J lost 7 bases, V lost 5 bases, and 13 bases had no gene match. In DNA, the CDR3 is TGTGCCAGCAGAGCCCCCGGGACAGGAGTCTCTGGCTACACCTTC. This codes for CASRAPGTGVSGYTF.

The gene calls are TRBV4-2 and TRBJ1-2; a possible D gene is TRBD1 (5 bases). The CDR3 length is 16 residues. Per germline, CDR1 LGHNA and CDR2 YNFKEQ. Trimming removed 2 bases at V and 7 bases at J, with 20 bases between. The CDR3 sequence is CASSQSLSGLVGGYTF. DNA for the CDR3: TGTGCCAGCAGCCAAAGTCTATCAGGGTTAGTGGGTGGCTACACCTTC.

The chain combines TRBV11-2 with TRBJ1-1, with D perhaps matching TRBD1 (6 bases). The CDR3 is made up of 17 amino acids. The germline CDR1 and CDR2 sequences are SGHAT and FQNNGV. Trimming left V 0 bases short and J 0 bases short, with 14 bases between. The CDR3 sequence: CASSLEQGIYMNTEAFF. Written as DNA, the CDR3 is TGTGCCAGCAGCTTAGAACAGGGTATCTACATGAACACTGAAGCTTTCTTT.

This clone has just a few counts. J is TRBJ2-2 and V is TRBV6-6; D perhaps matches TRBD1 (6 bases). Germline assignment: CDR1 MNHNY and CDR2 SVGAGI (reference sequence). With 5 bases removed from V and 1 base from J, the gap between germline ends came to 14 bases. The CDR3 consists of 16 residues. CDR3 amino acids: CASSLTGTQNTGELFF. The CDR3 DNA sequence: TGTGCCAGCAGTCTAACCGGGACACAGAACACCGGGGAGCTGTTTTTT.

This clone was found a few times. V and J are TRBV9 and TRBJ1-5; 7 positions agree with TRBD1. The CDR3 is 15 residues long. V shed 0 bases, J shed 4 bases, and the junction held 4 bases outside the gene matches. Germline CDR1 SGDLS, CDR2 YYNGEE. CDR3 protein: CASSVGDRENQPQHF. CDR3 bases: TGTGCCAGCAGCGTAGGGGACAGAGAGAATCAGCCCCAGCATTTT.

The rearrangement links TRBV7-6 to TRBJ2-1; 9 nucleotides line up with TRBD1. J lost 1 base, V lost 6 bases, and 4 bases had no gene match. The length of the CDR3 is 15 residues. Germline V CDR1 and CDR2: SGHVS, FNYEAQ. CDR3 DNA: TGTGCCAGCAGTTCAGACAGGGGGTCCTACAATGAGCAGTTCTTC. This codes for CASSSDRGSYNEQFF.

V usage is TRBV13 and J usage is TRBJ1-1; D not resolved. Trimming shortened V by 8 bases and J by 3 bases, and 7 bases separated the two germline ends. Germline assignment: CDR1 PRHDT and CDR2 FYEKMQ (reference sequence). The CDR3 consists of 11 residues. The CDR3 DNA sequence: TGTGCCAGCGAGTTTTACACTGAAGCTTTCTTT. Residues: CASEFYTEAFF.

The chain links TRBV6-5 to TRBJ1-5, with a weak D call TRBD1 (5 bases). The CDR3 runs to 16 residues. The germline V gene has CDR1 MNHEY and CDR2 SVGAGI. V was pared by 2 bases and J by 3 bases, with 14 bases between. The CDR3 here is CASSYNPPGYNQPQHF. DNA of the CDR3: TGTGCCAGCAGTTACAACCCACCAGGGTACAATCAGCCCCAGCATTTT.

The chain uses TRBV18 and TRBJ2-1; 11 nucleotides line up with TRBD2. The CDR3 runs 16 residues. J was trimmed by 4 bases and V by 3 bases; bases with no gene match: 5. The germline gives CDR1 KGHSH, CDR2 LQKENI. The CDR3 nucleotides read TGTGCCAGCTCACCCTCGGGACTAGCGGATTACAATGAGCAGTTCTTC. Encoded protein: CASSPSGLADYNEQFF.

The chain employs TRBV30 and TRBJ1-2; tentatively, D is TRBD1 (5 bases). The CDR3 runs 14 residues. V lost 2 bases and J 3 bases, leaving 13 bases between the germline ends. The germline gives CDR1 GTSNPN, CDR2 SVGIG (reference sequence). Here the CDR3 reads CAWSIDRSYYGYTF. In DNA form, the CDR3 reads TGTGCCTGGAGTATTGACAGAAGCTACTATGGCTACACCTTC.

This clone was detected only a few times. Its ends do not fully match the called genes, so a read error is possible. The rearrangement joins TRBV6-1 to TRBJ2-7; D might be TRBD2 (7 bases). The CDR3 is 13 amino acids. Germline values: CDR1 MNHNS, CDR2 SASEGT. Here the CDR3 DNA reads TGTGCCAGCAGGGGGGGGACAATCTGGAAGGCGGACTTC. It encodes CASRGGTIWKADF.

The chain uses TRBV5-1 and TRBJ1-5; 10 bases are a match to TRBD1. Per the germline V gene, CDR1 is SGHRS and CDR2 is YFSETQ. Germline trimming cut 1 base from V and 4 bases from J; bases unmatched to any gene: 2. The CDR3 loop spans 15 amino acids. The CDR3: CASSLLGQGNQPQHF. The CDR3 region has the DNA TGCGCCAGCAGCTTGCTGGGACAGGGGAATCAGCCCCAGCATTTT.